The source of this T cell receptor (delta chain) is a study of γδ T cells in repeated Plasmodium falciparum infection. Study as a whole: Age- and gender-matched Australian children served as comparison for malaria-exposed Malian children. Timepoints: baseline, immediately before selected infections, and 21 days after every infection.

At least ten counts were recorded for this clone. A far larger clone lies a single base away; this is likely a read error. Other DNA sequences in the sample encode the same CDR3. Bulk repertoires came from Vgamma9/Vdelta2+ or Vdelta2-negative gammadelta T cells flow-sorted from PBMC. TCRdb repeated clone calling on the multiplex PCR reads with CATT. Altogether 85,000 to 90,000 delta-chain clones are present, approximately 1.4% being singletons, with the ten largest covering under 10%. This CDR3 has 16 amino acids. CDR1 and CDR2 from the germline V gene are GEAIGNYY and EKD. The chain joins TRDV2 to TRDJ2; the D gene is possibly TRDD3 (6 bases). TCRdb offers no J gene call, so here the DNA was matched to germline to obtain one. The origin of this receptor is a pool of human donors (malaria-infected and uninfected, not separated). The sequenced material came from gamma-delta T cells from blood. CDR3 nucleotides: TGTGCCTGTGACACGAAGGGGGAAGCTTTGACGGCACAACTCTTCTTT. Amino acids: CACDTKGEALTAQLFF.